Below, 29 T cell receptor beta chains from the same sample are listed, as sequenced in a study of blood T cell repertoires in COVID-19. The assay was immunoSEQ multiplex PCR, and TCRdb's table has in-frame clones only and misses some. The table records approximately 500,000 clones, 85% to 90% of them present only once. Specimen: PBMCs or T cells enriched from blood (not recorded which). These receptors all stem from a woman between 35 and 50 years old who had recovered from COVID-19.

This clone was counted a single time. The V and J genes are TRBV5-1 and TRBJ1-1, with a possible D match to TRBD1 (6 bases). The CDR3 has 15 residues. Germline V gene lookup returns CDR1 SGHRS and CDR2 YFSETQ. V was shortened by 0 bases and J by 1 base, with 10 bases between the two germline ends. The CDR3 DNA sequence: TGCGCCAGCAGCTTGGTAACAGGGACGAACACTGAAGCTTTCTTT. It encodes CASSLVTGTNTEAFF.

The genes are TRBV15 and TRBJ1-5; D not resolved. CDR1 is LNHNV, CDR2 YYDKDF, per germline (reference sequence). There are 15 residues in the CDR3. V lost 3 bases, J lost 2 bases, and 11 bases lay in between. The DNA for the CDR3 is TGTGCCACCAGCAGCGGAAGGAGCGGCAATCAGCCCCAGCATTTT. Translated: CATSSGRSGNQPQHF.

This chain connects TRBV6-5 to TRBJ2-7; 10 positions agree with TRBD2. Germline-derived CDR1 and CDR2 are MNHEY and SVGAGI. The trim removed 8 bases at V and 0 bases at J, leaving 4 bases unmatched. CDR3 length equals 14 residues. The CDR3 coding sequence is TGTGCCAGCGGATCTAGCGGGGGCTCCTACGAGCAGTACTTC. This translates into CASGSSGGSYEQYF.

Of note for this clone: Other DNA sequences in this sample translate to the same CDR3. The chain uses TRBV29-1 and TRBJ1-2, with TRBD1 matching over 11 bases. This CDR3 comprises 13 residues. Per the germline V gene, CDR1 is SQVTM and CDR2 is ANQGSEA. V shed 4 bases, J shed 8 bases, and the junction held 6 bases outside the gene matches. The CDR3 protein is CSVVGQGAWGYTF. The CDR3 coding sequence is TGCAGCGTTGTAGGACAGGGGGCTTGGGGCTACACCTTC.

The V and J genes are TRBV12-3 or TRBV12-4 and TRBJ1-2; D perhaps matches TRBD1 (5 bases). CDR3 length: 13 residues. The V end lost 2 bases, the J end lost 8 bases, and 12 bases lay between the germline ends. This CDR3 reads CASSLQGSRGYTF. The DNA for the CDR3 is TGTGCCAGCAGTTTACAGGGATCTAGAGGCTACACCTTC.

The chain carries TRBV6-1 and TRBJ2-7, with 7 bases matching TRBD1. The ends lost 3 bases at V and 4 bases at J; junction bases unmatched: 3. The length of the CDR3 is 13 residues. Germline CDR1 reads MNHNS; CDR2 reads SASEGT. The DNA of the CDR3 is TGTGCCAGCAGTGATGCACAGGGGTACGAGCAGTACTTC. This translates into CASSDAQGYEQYF.

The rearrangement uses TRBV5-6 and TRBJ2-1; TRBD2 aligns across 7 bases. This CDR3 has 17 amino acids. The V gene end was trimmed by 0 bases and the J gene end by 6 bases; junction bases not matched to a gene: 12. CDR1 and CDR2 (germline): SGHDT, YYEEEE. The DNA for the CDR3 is TGTGCCAGCAGCTTGGACTTGGGGACTATTTTTACCAATGAGCAGTTCTTC. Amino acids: CASSLDLGTIFTNEQFF. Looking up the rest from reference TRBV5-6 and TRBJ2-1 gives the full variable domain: DAGVTQSPTHLIKTRGQQVTLRCSPKSGHDTVSWYQQALGQGPQFIFQYYEEEERQRGNFPDRFSGHQFPNYSSELNVNALLLGDSALYLCASSLDLGTIFTNEQFFGPGTRLTVL.

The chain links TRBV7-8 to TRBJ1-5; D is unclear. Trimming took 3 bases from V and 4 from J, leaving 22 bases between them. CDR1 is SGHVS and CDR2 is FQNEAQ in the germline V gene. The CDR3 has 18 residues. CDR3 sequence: CASSFSSLEGIYNQPQHF. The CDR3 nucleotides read TGTGCCAGCAGCTTTTCCAGTTTGGAGGGTATCTATAATCAGCCCCAGCATTTT.

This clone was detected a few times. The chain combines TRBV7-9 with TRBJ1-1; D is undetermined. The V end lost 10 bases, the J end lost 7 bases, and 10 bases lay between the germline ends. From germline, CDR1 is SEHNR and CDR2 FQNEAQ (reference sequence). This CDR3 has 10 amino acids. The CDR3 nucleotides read TGTGCCATCTCGGTCGTTGAAGCTTTCTTT. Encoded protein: CAISVVEAFF.

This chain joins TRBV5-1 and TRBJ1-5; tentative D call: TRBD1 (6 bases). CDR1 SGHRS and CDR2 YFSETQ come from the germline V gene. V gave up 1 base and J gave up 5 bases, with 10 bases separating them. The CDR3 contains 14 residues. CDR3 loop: CASSLRSGDQPQHF. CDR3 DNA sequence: TGCGCCAGCAGCTTGCGGTCAGGGGATCAGCCCCAGCATTTT.

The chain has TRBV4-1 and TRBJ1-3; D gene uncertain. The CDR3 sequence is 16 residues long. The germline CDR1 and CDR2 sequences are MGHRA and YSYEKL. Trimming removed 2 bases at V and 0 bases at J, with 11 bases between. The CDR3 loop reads CASSQPLRGSGNTIYF. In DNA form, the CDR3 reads TGCGCCAGCAGCCAACCTCTCCGGGGCTCTGGAAACACCATATATTTT.

CDR3 residues: CAWRALALRGNNEQFF. The CDR3 DNA sequence: TGTGCCTGGAGAGCCCTAGCGCTCCGGGGGAACAATGAGCAGTTCTTC. The J gene is TRBJ2-1, the V gene TRBV30; D might be TRBD2 (6 bases). Per the germline V gene, CDR1 is GTSNPN and CDR2 is SVGIG (reference sequence). This CDR3 has 16 residues. Deletions cut 3 bases from V and 5 bases from J, with 20 bases between. Filled out from reference TRBV30 and TRBJ2-1, the complete variable domain reads SQTIHQWPATLVQPVGSPLSLECTVEGTSNPNLYWYRQAAGRGLQLLFYSVGIGQISSEVPQNLSASRPQDRQFILSSKKLLLSDSGFYLCAWRALALRGNNEQFFGPGTRLTVL.

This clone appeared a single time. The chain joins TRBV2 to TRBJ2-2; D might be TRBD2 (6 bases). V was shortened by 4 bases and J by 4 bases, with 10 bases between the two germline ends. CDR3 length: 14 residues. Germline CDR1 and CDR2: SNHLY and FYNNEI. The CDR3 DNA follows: TGTGCCAGCAGTGGCCAGGGAGGCACCGGGGAGCTGTTTTTT. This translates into CASSGQGGTGELFF.

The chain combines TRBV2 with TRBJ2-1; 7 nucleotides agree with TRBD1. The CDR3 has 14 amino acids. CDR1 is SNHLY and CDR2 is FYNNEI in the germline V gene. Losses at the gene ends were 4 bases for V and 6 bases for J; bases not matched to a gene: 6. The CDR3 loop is CASSVKGAGNEQFF. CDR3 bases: TGTGCCAGCAGTGTTAAGGGGGCAGGCAATGAGCAGTTCTTC.

CDR3 region: CASSLSGPDTQYF. CDR3 sequence (DNA): TGTGCCAGCAGCTTATCAGGCCCGGATACGCAGTATTTT. The chain employs TRBV7-2 and TRBJ2-3, with D unresolved. Germline CDR1 is SGHTA and CDR2 is FQGNSA. V shed 2 bases and J shed 6 bases, with 9 bases lying between them. The length of the CDR3 is 13 residues.

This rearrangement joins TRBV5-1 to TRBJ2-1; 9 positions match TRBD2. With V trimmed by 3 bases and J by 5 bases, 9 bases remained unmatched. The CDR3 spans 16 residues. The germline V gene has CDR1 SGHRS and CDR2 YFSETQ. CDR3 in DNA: TGCGCCAGCAGCTCGTTTAGGGCTAGCGGGAACAATGAGCAGTTCTTC. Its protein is CASSSFRASGNNEQFF. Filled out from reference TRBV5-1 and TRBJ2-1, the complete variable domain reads KAGVTQTPRYLIKTRGQQVTLSCSPISGHRSVSWYQQTPGQGLQFLFEYFSETQRNKGNFPGRFSGRQFSNSRSEMNVSTLELGDSALYLCASSSFRASGNNEQFFGPGTRLTVL.

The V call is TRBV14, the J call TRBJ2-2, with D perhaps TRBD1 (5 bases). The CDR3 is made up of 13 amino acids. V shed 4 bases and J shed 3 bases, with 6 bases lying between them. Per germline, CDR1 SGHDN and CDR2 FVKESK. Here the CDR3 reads CASSRQYTGELFF. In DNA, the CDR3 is TGTGCCAGCAGCCGACAGTACACCGGGGAGCTGTTTTTT. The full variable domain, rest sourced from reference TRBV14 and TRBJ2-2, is EAGVTQFPSHSVIEKGQTVTLRCDPISGHDNLYWYRRVMGKEIKFLLHFVKESKQDESGMPNNRFLAERTGGTYSTLKVQPAELEDSGVYFCASSRQYTGELFFGEGSRLTVL.

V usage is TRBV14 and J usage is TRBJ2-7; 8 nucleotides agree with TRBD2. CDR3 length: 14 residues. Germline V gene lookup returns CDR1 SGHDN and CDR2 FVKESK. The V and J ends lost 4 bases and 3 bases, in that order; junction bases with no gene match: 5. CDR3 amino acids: CASSPSGGGYEQYF. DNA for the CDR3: TGTGCCAGCAGCCCATCCGGGGGGGGCTACGAGCAGTACTTC.

CDR3 nucleotide sequence: TGTGCCAGTACCCCAGAGGGAGGGCCGGGCACCGGGGAGCTGTTTTTT. Protein product: CASTPEGGPGTGELFF. The chain recombines TRBV19 with TRBJ2-2; TRBD2 agrees at 7 bases. Germline V gives CDR1 LNHDA, CDR2 SQIVND (reference sequence). The V segment lost 7 bases and the J segment 4 bases; nucleotides outside the gene matches: 12. This CDR3 has 16 amino acids.

CDR3 DNA: TGTGCCAGCAGCCAACAGGGAGGGACTAGTCATAAGAGGACAGATACGCAGTATTTT. As protein: CASSQQGGTSHKRTDTQYF. The chain couples TRBV7-9 to TRBJ2-3, with 8 bases fitting TRBD2. There are 19 residues in the CDR3. Trimming removed 5 bases from V and 3 bases from J; junction bases left unmatched: 19. Germline V CDR1 and CDR2: SEHNR, FQNEAQ (reference sequence).

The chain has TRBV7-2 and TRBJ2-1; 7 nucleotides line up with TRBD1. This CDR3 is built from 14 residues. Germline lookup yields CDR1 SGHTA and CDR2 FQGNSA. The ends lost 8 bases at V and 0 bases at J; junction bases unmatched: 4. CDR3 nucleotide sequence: TGTGCCAGCCGCCCAGGGGGCTCCTACAATGAGCAGTTCTTC. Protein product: CASRPGGSYNEQFF.

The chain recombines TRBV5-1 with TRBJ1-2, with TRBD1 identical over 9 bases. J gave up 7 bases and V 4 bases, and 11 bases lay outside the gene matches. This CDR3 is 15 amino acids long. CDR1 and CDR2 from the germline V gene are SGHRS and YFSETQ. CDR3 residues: CASSPTGTGRAGYTF. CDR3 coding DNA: TGCGCCAGCAGCCCCACCGGGACAGGGAGAGCTGGCTACACCTTC.

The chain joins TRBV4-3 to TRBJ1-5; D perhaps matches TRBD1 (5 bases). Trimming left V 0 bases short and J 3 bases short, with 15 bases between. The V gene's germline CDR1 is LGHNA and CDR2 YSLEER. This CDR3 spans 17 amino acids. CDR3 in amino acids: CASSQDRRVGSNQPQHF. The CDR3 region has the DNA TGCGCCAGCAGCCAAGACCGCAGGGTGGGTTCCAATCAGCCCCAGCATTTT.

CDR3: CASSIIFAGAFNYGYTF. The DNA for the CDR3 is TGTGCCAGTAGTATAATTTTTGCCGGTGCCTTTAACTATGGCTACACCTTC. V usage is TRBV19 and J usage is TRBJ1-2; unclear D gene. CDR1 LNHDA and CDR2 SQIVND come from the germline V gene (reference sequence). V dropped 2 bases and J dropped 1 base, with 17 bases sitting between them. This CDR3 region has 17 residues. Filled out from reference TRBV19 and TRBJ1-2, the complete variable domain reads DGGITQSPKYLFRKEGQNVTLSCEQNLNHDAMYWYRQDPGQGLRLIYYSQIVNDFQKGDIAEGYSVSREKKESFPLTVTSAQKNPTAFYLCASSIIFAGAFNYGYTFGSGTRLTVV.

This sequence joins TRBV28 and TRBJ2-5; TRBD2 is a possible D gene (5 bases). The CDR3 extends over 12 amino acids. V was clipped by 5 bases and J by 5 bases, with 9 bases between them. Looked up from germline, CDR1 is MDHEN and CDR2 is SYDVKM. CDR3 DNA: TGTGCCAGCAGTCCCACTAGGGAGACCCAGTACTTC. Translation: CASSPTRETQYF.

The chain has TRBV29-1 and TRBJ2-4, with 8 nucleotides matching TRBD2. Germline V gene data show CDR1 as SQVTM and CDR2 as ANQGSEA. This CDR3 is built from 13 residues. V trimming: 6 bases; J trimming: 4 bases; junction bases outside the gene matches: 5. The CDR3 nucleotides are TGCAGCGTCGGGGGGGTTTCGAAAAACATTCAGTACTTC. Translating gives CSVGGVSKNIQYF.

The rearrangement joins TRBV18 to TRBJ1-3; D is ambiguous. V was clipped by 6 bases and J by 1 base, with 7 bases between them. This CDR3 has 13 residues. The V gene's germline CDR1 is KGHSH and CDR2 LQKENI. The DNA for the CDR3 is TGTGCCAGCTCCCGGGTGTCTGGAAACACCATATATTTT. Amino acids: CASSRVSGNTIYF.

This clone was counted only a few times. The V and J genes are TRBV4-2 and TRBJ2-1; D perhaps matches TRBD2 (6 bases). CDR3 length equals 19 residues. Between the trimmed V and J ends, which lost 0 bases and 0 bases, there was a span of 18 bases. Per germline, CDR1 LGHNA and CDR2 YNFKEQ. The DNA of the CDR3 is TGTGCCAGCAGCCAAGATCGGGGGTTAGCCCTGAGCTCCTACAATGAGCAGTTCTTC. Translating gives CASSQDRGLALSSYNEQFF.

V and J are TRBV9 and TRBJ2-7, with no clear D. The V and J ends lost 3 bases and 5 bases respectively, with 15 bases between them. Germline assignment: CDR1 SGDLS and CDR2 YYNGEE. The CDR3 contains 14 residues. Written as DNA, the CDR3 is TGTGCCAGCAGCGGAAGACACGAACGCCACGAGCAGTACTTC. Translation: CASSGRHERHEQYF.